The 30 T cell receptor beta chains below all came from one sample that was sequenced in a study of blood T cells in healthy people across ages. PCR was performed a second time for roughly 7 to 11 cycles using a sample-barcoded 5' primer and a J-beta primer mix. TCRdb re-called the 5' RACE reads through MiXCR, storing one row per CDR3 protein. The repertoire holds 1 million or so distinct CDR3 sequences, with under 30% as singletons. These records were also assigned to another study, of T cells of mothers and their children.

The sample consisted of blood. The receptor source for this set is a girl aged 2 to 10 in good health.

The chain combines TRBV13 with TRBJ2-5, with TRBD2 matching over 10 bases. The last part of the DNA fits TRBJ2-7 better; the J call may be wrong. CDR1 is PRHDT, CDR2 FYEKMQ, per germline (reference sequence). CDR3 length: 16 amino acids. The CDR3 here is CASSSREAGGTYEQYF. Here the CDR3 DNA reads TGTGCCAGCAGCTCCCGTGAAGCGGGAGGGACCTACGAGCAGTACTTC.

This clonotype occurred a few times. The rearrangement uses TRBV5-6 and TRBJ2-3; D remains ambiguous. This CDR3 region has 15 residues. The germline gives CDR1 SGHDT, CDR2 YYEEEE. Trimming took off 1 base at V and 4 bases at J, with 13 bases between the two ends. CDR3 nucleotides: TGTGCCAGCAGCTTGAATGCGGCGGACCCAGATACGCAGTATTTT. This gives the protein CASSLNAADPDTQYF.

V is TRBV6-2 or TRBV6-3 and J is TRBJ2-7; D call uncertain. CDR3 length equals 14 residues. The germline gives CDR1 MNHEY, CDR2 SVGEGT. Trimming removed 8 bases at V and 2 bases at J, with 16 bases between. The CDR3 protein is CASGLKNGPYEQYF. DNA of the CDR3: TGTGCCAGCGGCCTCAAGAACGGGCCCTACGAGCAGTACTTC.

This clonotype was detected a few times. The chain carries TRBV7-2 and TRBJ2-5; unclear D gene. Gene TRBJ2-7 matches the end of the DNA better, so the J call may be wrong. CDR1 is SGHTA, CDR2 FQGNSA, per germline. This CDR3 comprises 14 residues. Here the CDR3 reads CASSSWVLAGEQYF. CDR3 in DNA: TGTGCCAGCAGCTCCTGGGTTCTGGCTGGCGAGCAGTACTTC.

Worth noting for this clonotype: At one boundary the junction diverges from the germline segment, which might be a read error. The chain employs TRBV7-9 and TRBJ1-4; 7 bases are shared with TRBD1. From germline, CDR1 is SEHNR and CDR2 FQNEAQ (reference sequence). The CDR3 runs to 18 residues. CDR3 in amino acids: CASSSPPGQVLDNEKLFF. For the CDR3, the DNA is TGTGCCAGTAGCTCTCCACCTGGACAGGTCCTCGACAATGAAAAACTGTTTTTT.

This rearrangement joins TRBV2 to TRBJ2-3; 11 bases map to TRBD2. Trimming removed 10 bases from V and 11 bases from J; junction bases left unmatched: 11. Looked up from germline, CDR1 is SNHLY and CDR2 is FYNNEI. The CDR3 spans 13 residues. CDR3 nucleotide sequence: TGTGCCACCGCAACTAGCGGGAGTGTGAAGCAGTATTTT. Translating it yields CATATSGSVKQYF. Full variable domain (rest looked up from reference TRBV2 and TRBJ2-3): EPEVTQTPSHQVTQMGQEVILRCVPISNHLYFYWYRQILGQKVEFLVSFYNNEISEKSEIFDDQFSVERPDGSNFTLKIRSTKLEDSAMYFCATATSGSVKQYFGPGTRLTVL.

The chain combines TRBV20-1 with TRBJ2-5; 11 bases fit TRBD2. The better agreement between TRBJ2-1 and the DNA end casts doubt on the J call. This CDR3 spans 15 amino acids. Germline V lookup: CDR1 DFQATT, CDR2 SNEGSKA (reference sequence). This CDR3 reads CSARDLLAGGGEQFF. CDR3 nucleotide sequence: TGCAGTGCTAGAGATCTCCTAGCGGGAGGAGGTGAGCAGTTCTTC.

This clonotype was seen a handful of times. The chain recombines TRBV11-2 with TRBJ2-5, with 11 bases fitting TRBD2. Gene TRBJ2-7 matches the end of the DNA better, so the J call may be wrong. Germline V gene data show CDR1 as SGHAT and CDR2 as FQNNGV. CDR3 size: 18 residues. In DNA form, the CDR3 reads TGTGCCAGCAGCTTAGTGAGCGGAGGGACTAGCGGTTCCTACGAGCAGTACTTC. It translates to CASSLVSGGTSGSYEQYF.

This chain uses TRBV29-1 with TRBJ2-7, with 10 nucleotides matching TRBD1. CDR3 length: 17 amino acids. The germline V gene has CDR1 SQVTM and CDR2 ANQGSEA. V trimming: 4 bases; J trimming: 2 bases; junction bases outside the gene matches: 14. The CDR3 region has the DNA TGCAGCGTTGGGAGGCTATCGGGACAGGGGATTCCCTACGAGCAGTACTTC. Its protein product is CSVGRLSGQGIPYEQYF.

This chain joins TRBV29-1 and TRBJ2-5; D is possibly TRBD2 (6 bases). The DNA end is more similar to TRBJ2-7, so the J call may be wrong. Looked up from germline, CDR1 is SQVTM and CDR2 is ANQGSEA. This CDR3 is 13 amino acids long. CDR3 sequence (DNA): TGCAGCGTTGAGGGTAAGACTAGCTACGAGCAGTACTTC. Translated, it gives CSVEGKTSYEQYF.

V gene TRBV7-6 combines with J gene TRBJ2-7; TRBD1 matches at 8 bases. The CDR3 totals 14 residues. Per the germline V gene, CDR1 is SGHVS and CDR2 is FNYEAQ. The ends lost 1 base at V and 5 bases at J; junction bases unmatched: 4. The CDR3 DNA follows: TGTGCCAGCAGCTTAGGGTCGACAGGGGACGAGCAGTACTTC. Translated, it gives CASSLGSTGDEQYF. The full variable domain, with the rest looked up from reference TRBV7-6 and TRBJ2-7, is GAGVSQSPRYKVTKRGQDVALRCDPISGHVSLYWYRQALGQGPEFLTYFNYEAQQDKSGLPNDRFSAERPEGSISTLTIQRTEQRDSAMYRCASSLGSTGDEQYFGPGTRLTVT.

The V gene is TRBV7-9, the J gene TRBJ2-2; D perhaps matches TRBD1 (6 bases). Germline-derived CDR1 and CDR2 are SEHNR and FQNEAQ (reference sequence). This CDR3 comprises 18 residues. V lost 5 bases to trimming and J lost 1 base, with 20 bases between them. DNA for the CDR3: TGTGCCAGCAGCCTCGATCCTATCAGGGGAGAGAACACCGGGGAGCTGTTTTTT. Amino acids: CASSLDPIRGENTGELFF.

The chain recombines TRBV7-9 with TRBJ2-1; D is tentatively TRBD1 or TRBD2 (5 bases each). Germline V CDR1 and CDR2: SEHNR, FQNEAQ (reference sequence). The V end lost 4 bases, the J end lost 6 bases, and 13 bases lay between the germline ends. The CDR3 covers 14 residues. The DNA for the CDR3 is TGTGCCAGCAGCTACCGGGACGTACCCAATGAGCAGTTCTTC. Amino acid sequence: CASSYRDVPNEQFF.

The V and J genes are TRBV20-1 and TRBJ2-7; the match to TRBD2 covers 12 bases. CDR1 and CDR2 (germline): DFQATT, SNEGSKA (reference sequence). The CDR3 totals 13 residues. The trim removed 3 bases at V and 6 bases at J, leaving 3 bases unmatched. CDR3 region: CSARTSGGSEQYF. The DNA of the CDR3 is TGCAGTGCTAGGACTAGCGGGGGTTCCGAGCAGTACTTC.

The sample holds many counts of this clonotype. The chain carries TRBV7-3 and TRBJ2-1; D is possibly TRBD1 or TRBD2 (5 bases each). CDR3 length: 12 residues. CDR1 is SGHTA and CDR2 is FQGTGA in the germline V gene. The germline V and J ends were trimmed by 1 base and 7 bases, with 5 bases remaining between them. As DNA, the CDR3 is TGTGCCAGCAGCTTAAGGGGGAATGAGCAGTTCTTC. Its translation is CASSLRGNEQFF.

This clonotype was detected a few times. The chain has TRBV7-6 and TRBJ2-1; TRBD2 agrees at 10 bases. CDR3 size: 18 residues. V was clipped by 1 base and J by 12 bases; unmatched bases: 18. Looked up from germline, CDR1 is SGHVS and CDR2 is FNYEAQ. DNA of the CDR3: TGTGCCAGCAGCTTAGAACGCCCAGCGGGAGGGCCAGAAGGAGGGCAGTTCTTC. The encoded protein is CASSLERPAGGPEGGQFF.

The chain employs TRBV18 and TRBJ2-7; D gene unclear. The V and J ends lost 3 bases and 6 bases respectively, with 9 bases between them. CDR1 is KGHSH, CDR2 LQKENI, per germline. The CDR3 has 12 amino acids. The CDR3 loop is CASSPGFAEQYF. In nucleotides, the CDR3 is TGTGCCAGCTCACCGGGGTTCGCCGAGCAGTACTTC.

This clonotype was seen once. This CDR3 is CASSKGLAGVNEQYF. The CDR3 coding sequence is TGTGCCAGCAGCAAGGGACTAGCGGGAGTCAACGAGCAGTACTTC. This chain uses TRBV7-9 with TRBJ2-7; 14 positions agree with TRBD2. Germline lookup yields CDR1 SEHNR and CDR2 FQNEAQ (reference sequence). The CDR3 loop spans 15 amino acids. V was clipped by 5 bases and J by 5 bases; unmatched bases: 5.

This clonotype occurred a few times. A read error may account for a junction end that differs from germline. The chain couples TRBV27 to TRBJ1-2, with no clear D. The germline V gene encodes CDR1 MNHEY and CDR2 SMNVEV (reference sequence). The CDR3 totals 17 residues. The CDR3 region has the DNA TGTGCCAGCAGTTTAAGCTTTAGAGTCGCCGCCAACTATGGCTACGCCTTC. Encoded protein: CASSLSFRVAANYGYAF.

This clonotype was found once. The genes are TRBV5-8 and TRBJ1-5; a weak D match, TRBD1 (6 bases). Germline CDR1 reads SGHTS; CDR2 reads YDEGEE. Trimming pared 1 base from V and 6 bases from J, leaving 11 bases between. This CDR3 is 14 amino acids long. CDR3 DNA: TGTGCCAGCAGCTTGTTATCAGGGGCTCAGCCCCAGCATTTT. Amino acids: CASSLLSGAQPQHF.

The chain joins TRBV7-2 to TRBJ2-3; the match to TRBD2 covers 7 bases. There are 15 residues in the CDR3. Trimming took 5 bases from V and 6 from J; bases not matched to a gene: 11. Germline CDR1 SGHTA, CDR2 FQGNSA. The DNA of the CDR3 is TGTGCCAGCAGCCTAAGGGAGGGAGAGATGGATACGCAGTATTTT. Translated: CASSLREGEMDTQYF.

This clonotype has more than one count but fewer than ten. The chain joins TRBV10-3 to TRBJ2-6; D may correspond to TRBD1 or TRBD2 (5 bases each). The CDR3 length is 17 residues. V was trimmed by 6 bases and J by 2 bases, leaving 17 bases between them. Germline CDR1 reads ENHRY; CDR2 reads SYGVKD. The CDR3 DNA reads TGTGCCATCAGACCCGGGACGGAAATAACTGGGGCCAACGTCCTGACTTTC. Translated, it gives CAIRPGTEITGANVLTF.

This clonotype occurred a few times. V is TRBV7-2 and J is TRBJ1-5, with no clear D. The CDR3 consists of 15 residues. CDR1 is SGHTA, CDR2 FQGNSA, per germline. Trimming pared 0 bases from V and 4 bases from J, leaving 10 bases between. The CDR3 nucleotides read TGTGCCAGCAGCTTAGCCGGAGCCCAAAATCAGCCCCAGCATTTT. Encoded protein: CASSLAGAQNQPQHF.

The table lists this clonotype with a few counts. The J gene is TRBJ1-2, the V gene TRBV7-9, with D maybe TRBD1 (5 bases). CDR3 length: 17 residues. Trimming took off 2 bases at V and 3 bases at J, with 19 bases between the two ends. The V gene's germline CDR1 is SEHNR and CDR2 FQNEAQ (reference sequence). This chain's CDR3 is CASSLTDTGGEDYGYTF. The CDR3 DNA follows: TGTGCCAGCAGCTTAACTGATACGGGGGGGGAGGACTATGGCTACACCTTC.

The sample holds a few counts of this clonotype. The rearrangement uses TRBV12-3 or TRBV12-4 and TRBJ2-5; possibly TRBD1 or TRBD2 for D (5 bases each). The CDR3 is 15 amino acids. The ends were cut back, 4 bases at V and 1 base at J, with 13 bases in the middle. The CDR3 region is CASSSGEGFQETQYF. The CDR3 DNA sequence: TGTGCCAGCAGTTCCGGTGAGGGGTTCCAAGAGACCCAGTACTTC.

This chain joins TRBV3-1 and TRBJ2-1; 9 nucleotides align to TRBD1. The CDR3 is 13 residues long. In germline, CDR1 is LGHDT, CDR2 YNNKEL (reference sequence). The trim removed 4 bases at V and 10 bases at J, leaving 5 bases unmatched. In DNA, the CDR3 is TGTGCCAGCAGCCCAACAGGGGGCAGGGAGCAGTTCTTC. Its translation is CASSPTGGREQFF.

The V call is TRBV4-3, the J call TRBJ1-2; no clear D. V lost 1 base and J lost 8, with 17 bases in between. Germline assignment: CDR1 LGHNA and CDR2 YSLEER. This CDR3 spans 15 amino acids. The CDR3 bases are TGCGCCAGCAGCCAAGGAACCGGGTCCGAGTGGGGCTACACCTTC. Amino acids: CASSQGTGSEWGYTF.

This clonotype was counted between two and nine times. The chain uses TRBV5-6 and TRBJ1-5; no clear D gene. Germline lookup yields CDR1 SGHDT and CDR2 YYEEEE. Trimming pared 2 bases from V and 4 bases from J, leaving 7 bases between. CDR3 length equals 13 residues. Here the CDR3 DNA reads TGTGCCAGCAGCTTCTCAAGGAATCAGCCCCAGCATTTT. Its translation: CASSFSRNQPQHF.

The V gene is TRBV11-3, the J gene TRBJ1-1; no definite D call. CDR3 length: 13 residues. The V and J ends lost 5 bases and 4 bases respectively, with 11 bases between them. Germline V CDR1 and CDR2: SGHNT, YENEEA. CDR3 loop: CASSPGRITEAFF. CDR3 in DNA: TGTGCCAGCAGCCCTGGACGGATCACTGAAGCTTTCTTT.

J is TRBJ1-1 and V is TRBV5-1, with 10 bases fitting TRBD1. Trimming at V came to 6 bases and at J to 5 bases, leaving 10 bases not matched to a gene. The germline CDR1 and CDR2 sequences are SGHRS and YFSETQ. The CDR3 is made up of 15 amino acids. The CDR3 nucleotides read TGCGCCAGCAACGGACAGGGGGTAGGAGGAACTGAAGCTTTCTTT. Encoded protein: CASNGQGVGGTEAFF.